A selection of T cell receptor beta chains follows, all from one sample in a study of shared clonotypes between healthy human individuals. The assay was immunoSEQ multiplex PCR, and TCRdb's table has in-frame clones only and misses some. The sample yields 200,000 to 250,000 clones, 50% to 75% seen once. The sample comprised memory CD4+ T cells sorted from blood. The source of these receptors is a man between 25 and 39 years old in good health. The CDR3 runs from the conserved cysteine through the conserved F or W. Each record gives: J gene, clone size, V gene, D gene, CDR3 DNA, CDR3 protein. A D gene is named only where the DNA matches it firmly. Clone size is stated in some rows and not others, as once, few, many or a class when expanded.

j_gene: TRBJ1-1
abundance: once
v_gene: TRBV15
d_gene: NA
CDR3nt: TGTGCCACCAGCACCCAGGGGCACACTGAAGCTTTCTTT
CDR3aa: CATSTQGHTEAFF

j_gene: TRBJ2-3
abundance: NA
v_gene: TRBV19
d_gene: NA
CDR3nt: TGTGCCAGTAGTATAGCGGGAACAACAGATACGCAGTATTTT
CDR3aa: CASSIAGTTDTQYF

j_gene: TRBJ1-1
abundance: NA
v_gene: TRBV29-1
d_gene: NA
CDR3nt: TGCAGCGTTTCAAGTATGGGCAGACTGAACACTGAAGCTTTCTTT
CDR3aa: CSVSSMGRLNTEAFF

j_gene: TRBJ2-3
abundance: NA
v_gene: TRBV2
d_gene: TRBD1
CDR3nt: TGTGCCAGCCGAAAACAGGGGAGAGGCACAGATACGCAGTATTTT
CDR3aa: CASRKQGRGTDTQYF

j_gene: TRBJ2-7
abundance: NA
v_gene: TRBV30
d_gene: NA
CDR3nt: TGTGCCTGGAGTGCGGGTAGGGCCGGCTACGAGCAGTACTTC
CDR3aa: CAWSAGRAGYEQYF

j_gene: TRBJ2-3
abundance: NA
v_gene: TRBV6-1
d_gene: NA
CDR3nt: TGTGCCAGCAGCGCCCTCTCAGGGGTGTACAATACGCAGTATTTT
CDR3aa: CASSALSGVYNTQYF

j_gene: TRBJ1-5
abundance: NA
v_gene: TRBV5-5
d_gene: NA
CDR3nt: TGTGCCAGCAGCTTGGCTGGCAGGTACAATCAGCCCCAGCATTTT
CDR3aa: CASSLAGRYNQPQHF

j_gene: TRBJ2-7
abundance: NA
v_gene: TRBV9
d_gene: TRBD1
CDR3nt: TGTGCCAGCAGCGTAGGGACGGGACAGGGTCCCCTGATCTCCTACGAGCAGTACTTC
CDR3aa: CASSVGTGQGPLISYEQYF

j_gene: TRBJ1-3
abundance: NA
v_gene: TRBV28
d_gene: TRBD1
CDR3nt: TGTGCCAGCAGTTTAAACAGGGGGCTCGGGACCATATATTTT
CDR3aa: CASSLNRGLGTIYF

j_gene: TRBJ2-7
abundance: medium-sized
v_gene: TRBV13
d_gene: TRBD1
CDR3nt: TGTGCCAGCAGCTTGACGGCAGGGGGCGTAGGCGAGCAGTACTTC
CDR3aa: CASSLTAGGVGEQYF

j_gene: TRBJ2-5
abundance: NA
v_gene: TRBV5-1
d_gene: NA
CDR3nt: TGCGCCAGCTCCTCGGGCGCCCAAGAGACCCAGTACTTC
CDR3aa: CASSSGAQETQYF

j_gene: TRBJ2-5
abundance: NA
v_gene: TRBV7-2
d_gene: NA
CDR3nt: TGTGCCAGCAGCCGCCATAGAGAGACCCAGTACTTC
CDR3aa: CASSRHRETQYF

j_gene: TRBJ2-7
abundance: NA
v_gene: TRBV5-1
d_gene: NA
CDR3nt: TGCGCCAGCAGCATGTACAGGGTATCAGACGAGCAGTACTTC
CDR3aa: CASSMYRVSDEQYF

j_gene: TRBJ2-7
abundance: NA
v_gene: TRBV2
d_gene: NA
CDR3nt: TGTGCCAGCAAGTTACAGGGCTCTTCCTACGAGCAGTACTTC
CDR3aa: CASKLQGSSYEQYF

j_gene: TRBJ1-2
abundance: NA
v_gene: TRBV7-2
d_gene: NA
CDR3nt: TGTGCCAGCAGCCCAGGCCAGGGGCGATTAGGAGGCTACACCTTC
CDR3aa: CASSPGQGRLGGYTF

j_gene: TRBJ2-4
abundance: few
v_gene: TRBV7-2
d_gene: TRBD1
CDR3nt: TGTGCCAGCAGCCACCGGACAGGTTTAACCAAAAACATTCAGTACTTC
CDR3aa: CASSHRTGLTKNIQYF

j_gene: TRBJ1-2
abundance: NA
v_gene: TRBV5-4
d_gene: TRBD1
CDR3nt: TGTGCCAGCAGACCACAGGGGGACTATGGCTACACCTTC
CDR3aa: CASRPQGDYGYTF

j_gene: TRBJ2-7
abundance: NA
v_gene: TRBV29-1
d_gene: TRBD2
CDR3nt: TGCAGCGTTAGCGGGACTAGCGGGATGGCCTACGAGCAGTACTTC
CDR3aa: CSVSGTSGMAYEQYF

j_gene: TRBJ2-1
abundance: NA
v_gene: TRBV15
d_gene: TRBD2
CDR3nt: TGTGCCACCAGCAGAGATCTGGGGCGGGAGAAGGACAATGAGCAGTTCTTC
CDR3aa: CATSRDLGREKDNEQFF

j_gene: TRBJ1-4
abundance: NA
v_gene: TRBV7-8
d_gene: NA
CDR3nt: TGTGCCAGCAGCTTAGCGCGTAGCCGACGGAGTAATGAAAAACTGTTTTTT
CDR3aa: CASSLARSRRSNEKLFF

j_gene: TRBJ2-1
abundance: NA
v_gene: TRBV18
d_gene: TRBD2
CDR3nt: TGTGCCAGCTCATACATCTCAAGGGGCGGGAGGACCTACAATGAGCAGTTCTTC
CDR3aa: CASSYISRGGRTYNEQFF

j_gene: TRBJ1-5
abundance: NA
v_gene: TRBV6-6
d_gene: TRBD1
CDR3nt: TGTGCCAGCAGTTACATGGGGACAGCTAATCAGCCCCAGCATTTT
CDR3aa: CASSYMGTANQPQHF

j_gene: TRBJ2-1
abundance: NA
v_gene: TRBV5-1
d_gene: TRBD2
CDR3nt: TGCGCCAGCAGCTTATCAGCGGGAAACTCCTACAATGAGCAGTTCTTC
CDR3aa: CASSLSAGNSYNEQFF

j_gene: TRBJ1-3
abundance: NA
v_gene: TRBV5-1
d_gene: NA
CDR3nt: TGCGCCAGCAGCTTCGGCAGGGATGCAAACACCATATATTTT
CDR3aa: CASSFGRDANTIYF

j_gene: TRBJ1-3
abundance: NA
v_gene: TRBV5-1
d_gene: NA
CDR3nt: TGCGCCAGCAGCTTAGCGAGCTCTGGAAACACCATATATTTT
CDR3aa: CASSLASSGNTIYF

j_gene: TRBJ1-2
abundance: NA
v_gene: TRBV28
d_gene: NA
CDR3nt: TGTGCCAGCAGTTTCGGGGTCGGTGGCTACACCTTC
CDR3aa: CASSFGVGGYTF

j_gene: TRBJ1-2
abundance: NA
v_gene: TRBV7-2
d_gene: NA
CDR3nt: TGTGCCAGCAGCCCCGAGGCGAACTATGGCTACACCTTC
CDR3aa: CASSPEANYGYTF

j_gene: TRBJ2-7
abundance: NA
v_gene: TRBV7-9
d_gene: TRBD2
CDR3nt: TGTGCCAGCAGCTCAAGGGGAGGGACGAAGAGCTCCTACGAGCAGTACTTC
CDR3aa: CASSSRGGTKSSYEQYF

j_gene: TRBJ2-3
abundance: NA
v_gene: TRBV28
d_gene: TRBD2
CDR3nt: TGTGCCAAAGAGGGGCGGGGGTACACAGATACGCAGTATTTT
CDR3aa: CAKEGRGYTDTQYF

j_gene: TRBJ2-7
abundance: NA
v_gene: TRBV11-2
d_gene: TRBD1
CDR3nt: TGTGCCAGCAGAACCGGGACAGGGAAAGTTGCCTACGAGCAGTACTTC
CDR3aa: CASRTGTGKVAYEQYF

j_gene: TRBJ1-5
abundance: NA
v_gene: TRBV5-5
d_gene: NA
CDR3nt: TGTGCCAGCAGCTTGGGGTACTCGGGACATCAGCCCCAGCATTTT
CDR3aa: CASSLGYSGHQPQHF

j_gene: TRBJ2-7
abundance: NA
v_gene: TRBV6-1
d_gene: TRBD1
CDR3nt: TGTGCCAGCAGTGGTTCCGACAGGGTTCCGAGGGAGCAGTACTTC
CDR3aa: CASSGSDRVPREQYF

j_gene: TRBJ2-3
abundance: NA
v_gene: TRBV6-4
d_gene: TRBD2
CDR3nt: TGTGCCAGCAGTGACGGATTAGCGGGAGCAGATACGCAGTATTTT
CDR3aa: CASSDGLAGADTQYF

j_gene: TRBJ1-4
abundance: NA
v_gene: TRBV28
d_gene: NA
CDR3nt: TGTGCCAGCAGTTGGGTGGAACGCGAAAAACTGTTTTTT
CDR3aa: CASSWVEREKLFF

j_gene: TRBJ2-5
abundance: NA
v_gene: TRBV14
d_gene: NA
CDR3nt: TGTGCCAGCAGCCAGACCAGGGGGACCCAGTACTTC
CDR3aa: CASSQTRGTQYF

j_gene: TRBJ2-7
abundance: NA
v_gene: TRBV11-2
d_gene: NA
CDR3nt: TGTGCCAGCAGCTCCCCCTTTGTAATGACTTCTCCACTTTACGAGCAGTACTTC
CDR3aa: CASSSPFVMTSPLYEQYF

j_gene: TRBJ1-2
abundance: NA
v_gene: TRBV6-1
d_gene: NA
CDR3nt: TGTGCCAGCAGTGCACGGGGGCACTATGGCTACACCTTC
CDR3aa: CASSARGHYGYTF

j_gene: TRBJ2-1
abundance: NA
v_gene: TRBV18
d_gene: NA
CDR3nt: TGTGCCAGCTCACCAAGAATAGGGACACAAGCCTACAATGAGCAGTTCTTC
CDR3aa: CASSPRIGTQAYNEQFF

j_gene: TRBJ2-1
abundance: few
v_gene: TRBV19
d_gene: NA
CDR3nt: TGTGCCAGTAGTATGGATAGGGCCTCCTACAATGAGCAGTTCTTC
CDR3aa: CASSMDRASYNEQFF

j_gene: TRBJ1-2
abundance: NA
v_gene: TRBV5-6
d_gene: TRBD1
CDR3nt: TGTGCCAGCAGTACAGGGGAGGTAGCTAACTATGGCTACACCTTC
CDR3aa: CASSTGEVANYGYTF

j_gene: TRBJ2-2
abundance: NA
v_gene: TRBV18
d_gene: NA
CDR3nt: TGTGCCAGCTCACCACCTAGAGACACGAACACCGGGGAGCTGTTTTTT
CDR3aa: CASSPPRDTNTGELFF

j_gene: TRBJ1-5
abundance: many
v_gene: TRBV19
d_gene: NA
CDR3nt: TGTGCCAGTAGTATAGATCCTCGGAGGTATCAGCCCCAGCATTTT
CDR3aa: CASSIDPRRYQPQHF

j_gene: TRBJ2-5
abundance: few
v_gene: TRBV9
d_gene: NA
CDR3nt: TGTGCCAGCAGCCCCCGCTTGGGTGTGGGCCAAGAGACCCAGTACTTC
CDR3aa: CASSPRLGVGQETQYF

j_gene: TRBJ1-1
abundance: NA
v_gene: TRBV6-1
d_gene: NA
CDR3nt: TGTGCCAGCAGTCTGAGGATCTCTGAAGCTTTCTTT
CDR3aa: CASSLRISEAFF

j_gene: TRBJ1-2
abundance: few
v_gene: TRBV30
d_gene: NA
CDR3nt: TGTGCCTGGAGTGCTTCGGTCTCCGAGAATGGCTACACCTTC
CDR3aa: CAWSASVSENGYTF

j_gene: TRBJ2-3
abundance: NA
v_gene: TRBV7-9
d_gene: NA
CDR3nt: TGTGCCAGCAGCCCATGGCCAGGAGCGCGTGATTCAGATACGCAGTATTTT
CDR3aa: CASSPWPGARDSDTQYF

j_gene: TRBJ2-5
abundance: few
v_gene: TRBV7-6
d_gene: TRBD2
CDR3nt: TGTGCCAGCAGCCACGGACTAGCGGGAGGGCCCCAAGAGACCCAGTACTTC
CDR3aa: CASSHGLAGGPQETQYF

j_gene: TRBJ1-1
abundance: NA
v_gene: TRBV30
d_gene: TRBD1
CDR3nt: TGTGCCTGGTCCACAGGGGTAGGCACTGAAGCTTTCTTT
CDR3aa: CAWSTGVGTEAFF

j_gene: TRBJ2-1
abundance: NA
v_gene: TRBV4-1
d_gene: TRBD2
CDR3nt: TGCGCCAGCAGCCAAGAGGGGCGGGAGGGCCTATACAATGAGCAGTTCTTC
CDR3aa: CASSQEGREGLYNEQFF

j_gene: TRBJ1-1
abundance: NA
v_gene: TRBV4-1
d_gene: NA
CDR3nt: TGCGCCAGCAGCCAAGAAGTGGGGTTAGGGACTGAAGCTTTCTTT
CDR3aa: CASSQEVGLGTEAFF

j_gene: TRBJ2-5
abundance: NA
v_gene: TRBV6-1
d_gene: NA
CDR3nt: TGTGCCAGCAGTGAGAAGGACGCGTGGTTTGTGGAGACCCAGTACTTC
CDR3aa: CASSEKDAWFVETQYF